This T cell receptor beta chain was recorded in a study of OX40 agonist ivuxolimab in advanced cancers. Using immunoSEQ multiplex PCR, the repertoire was profiled, and TCRdb retains in-frame clones only, with some absent. The sample lists some 90,000 clones, more than 75% seen once, with approximately 4% in the top ten. This CDR3 region has 15 residues. The germline V and J ends were trimmed by 2 bases and 4 bases, with 12 bases remaining between them. CDR1 is MNHNY and CDR2 is SVGAGI in the germline V gene (reference sequence). The rearrangement links TRBV6-6 to TRBJ2-1, with a tentative D call TRBD1 (5 bases). Specimen: CD4+ or CD8+ T cells sorted from blood, collected in a trial of the OX40 agonist ivuxolimab. This sequence was found in an adult with an advanced solid tumor such as melanoma, head and neck, liver or kidney cancer. CDR3 DNA: TGTGCCAGCAGTTACACAGGCCCCCCTTACAATGAGCAGTTCTTC. Its protein is CASSYTGPPYNEQFF.